Below, 30 T cell receptor beta chains from the same sample are listed, as sequenced in a study of shared clonotypes between healthy human individuals. Only in-frame clones appear in the TCRdb table, and some are missing; sequencing was by immunoSEQ multiplex PCR. Of fewer than 550,000 clones listed, 75% to 80% are singletons. Sequencing was carried out using PBMCs. These receptors were taken from a middle-aged woman in good health. Some clones in this sample may be carry-over from other donors' samples.

V gene TRBV7-2 combines with J gene TRBJ1-1; D unresolved. The V end was cut by 5 bases, the J end by 2 bases, with 12 bases between. The CDR3 totals 14 residues. Per germline, CDR1 SGHTA and CDR2 FQGNSA. CDR3: CASSLVLGNTEAFF. Here the CDR3 DNA reads TGTGCCAGCAGCCTAGTGCTAGGTAACACTGAAGCTTTCTTT.

The chain joins TRBV25-1 to TRBJ1-5, with D tentatively TRBD1 (6 bases). Between the trimmed V and J ends, which lost 2 bases and 5 bases, there was a span of 10 bases. The length of the CDR3 is 14 residues. The germline V gene has CDR1 MGHDK and CDR2 SYGVNS. CDR3 DNA sequence: TGTGCCAGCAGTGAAGGGACATACCATCAGCCCCAGCATTTT. This sequence encodes CASSEGTYHQPQHF.

This chain joins TRBV11-2 and TRBJ1-5; no clear D. The V gene lost 0 bases and the J gene lost 3 bases, with 0 bases spanning the gap. The CDR3 is 12 amino acids. Germline-derived CDR1 and CDR2 are SGHAT and FQNNGV. In DNA form, the CDR3 reads TGTGCCAGCAGCTTAGACAATCAGCCCCAGCATTTT. It encodes CASSLDNQPQHF.

V usage is TRBV7-9 and J usage is TRBJ2-1; TRBD2 matches 11 bases. Trimming at V came to 5 bases and at J to 0 bases, leaving 6 bases not matched to a gene. CDR3 length: 17 residues. Germline values: CDR1 SEHNR, CDR2 FQNEAQ (reference sequence). CDR3 nucleotide sequence: TGTGCCAGCAGCCCAGGGACTAGCGGAAGCTCCTACAATGAGCAGTTCTTC. The encoded protein is CASSPGTSGSSYNEQFF.

J is TRBJ1-5 and V is TRBV11-3; 8 bases are a match to TRBD1. CDR3 length: 15 residues. V shed 5 bases, J shed 3 bases, and the junction held 6 bases outside the gene matches. The V gene's germline CDR1 is SGHNT and CDR2 YENEEA. The CDR3 protein is CASSVGQAPNQPQHF. CDR3 DNA: TGTGCCAGCAGCGTGGGACAGGCTCCCAATCAGCCCCAGCATTTT.

This chain connects TRBV6-5 to TRBJ1-1; 7 nucleotides align to TRBD1. From germline, CDR1 is MNHEY and CDR2 SVGAGI. CDR3 length equals 14 residues. J gave up 0 bases and V 6 bases, and 4 bases lay outside the gene matches. DNA for the CDR3: TGTGCCAGCAGCCGGGACAGACTGAACACTGAAGCTTTCTTT. As protein: CASSRDRLNTEAFF.

The chain couples TRBV2 to TRBJ2-5; D perhaps matches TRBD2 (6 bases). In germline, CDR1 is SNHLY, CDR2 FYNNEI. The V end lost 8 bases, the J end lost 4 bases, and 14 bases lay between the germline ends. The CDR3 runs to 13 residues. DNA for the CDR3: TGTGCCAGCCTGATGATCGGGGGAGAGACCCAGTACTTC. This codes for CASLMIGGETQYF.

This clone was detected once. The chain links TRBV7-9 to TRBJ1-5; D uncertain. The V end was cut by 5 bases, the J end by 11 bases, with 13 bases between. This CDR3 has 12 residues. Looked up from germline, CDR1 is SEHNR and CDR2 is FQNEAQ (reference sequence). CDR3 sequence (DNA): TGTGCCAGCAGCGACGGCCCGGGAGCCCAGCATTTT. Protein: CASSDGPGAQHF.

The rearrangement links TRBV4-1 to TRBJ2-2, with unresolved D. V was trimmed by 1 base and J by 6 bases, leaving 6 bases between them. CDR1 is MGHRA, CDR2 YSYEKL, per germline. This CDR3 region has 13 residues. The CDR3 loop reads CASSQVSPGELFF. The CDR3 DNA is TGCGCCAGCAGCCAAGTTAGCCCCGGGGAGCTGTTTTTT.

The chain has TRBV28 and TRBJ1-1; TRBD1 might be the D (5 bases). Trimming took off 7 bases at V and 5 bases at J, with 17 bases between the two ends. Germline-derived CDR1 and CDR2 are MDHEN and SYDVKM. CDR3 length: 14 amino acids. CDR3 coding DNA: TGTGCCAGCACCCCCGGGGGGAGCCAAACTGAAGCTTTCTTT. Its translation: CASTPGGSQTEAFF.

This clone was observed a handful of times. The CDR3 loop reads CASRRGGIDNEQFF. CDR3 in DNA: TGTGCCAGCCGGAGGGGGGGTATCGACAATGAGCAGTTCTTC. This chain links TRBV2 with TRBJ2-1; TRBD2 is a possible D gene (7 bases). Germline CDR1 reads SNHLY; CDR2 reads FYNNEI. The CDR3 runs to 14 residues. The germline V and J ends were trimmed by 8 bases and 5 bases, with 16 bases remaining between them.

This clone was observed at least ten times. This chain links TRBV27 with TRBJ2-7, with a possible D match to TRBD2 (6 bases). Trimming took 6 bases from V and 7 from J, leaving 19 bases between them. The germline V gene has CDR1 MNHEY and CDR2 SMNVEV (reference sequence). The CDR3 spans 14 residues. The chain's CDR3 is CASRPRGSRREQYF. CDR3 sequence (DNA): TGTGCCAGCAGGCCCCGGGGGAGTAGGCGTGAGCAGTACTTC.

This clone has a handful of counts. The chain combines TRBV9 with TRBJ2-5; D might be TRBD2 (5 bases). Germline CDR1 is SGDLS and CDR2 is YYNGEE. The CDR3 has 13 residues. Trimming pared 4 bases from V and 5 bases from J, leaving 12 bases between. The CDR3 bases are TGTGCCAGCAGCCGGGAATTGGTGGAGACCCAGTACTTC. This encodes CASSRELVETQYF.

The rearrangement joins TRBV27 to TRBJ2-7; TRBD2 matches 15 bases. The CDR3 spans 17 residues. Trimming removed 4 bases from V and 6 bases from J; junction bases left unmatched: 10. Germline values: CDR1 MNHEY, CDR2 SMNVEV (reference sequence). The CDR3 coding sequence is TGTGCCAGCAGTTCACAGGGGACTAGCGGGAGGATTATCGAGCAGTACTTC. Amino acid sequence: CASSSQGTSGRIIEQYF.

V gene TRBV4-2 combines with J gene TRBJ2-3; 7 bases are shared with TRBD1. Trimming took 2 bases from V and 1 from J; bases not matched to a gene: 12. The CDR3 contains 18 residues. Looked up from germline, CDR1 is LGHNA and CDR2 is YNFKEQ. The CDR3 loop is CASSQQLVQGSGTDTQYF. CDR3 sequence (DNA): TGTGCCAGCAGCCAACAACTCGTACAGGGGAGCGGCACAGATACGCAGTATTTT.

About this clone itself: Other DNA sequences in this sample translate to the same CDR3. This chain uses TRBV15 with TRBJ1-2; no clear D gene. Germline V CDR1 and CDR2: LNHNV, YYDKDF (reference sequence). V was pared by 0 bases and J by 1 base, with 3 bases between. The CDR3 sequence is 13 residues long. DNA for the CDR3: TGTGCCACCAGCAGAGATCGTAACTATGGCTACACCTTC. Translated, it gives CATSRDRNYGYTF.

V usage is TRBV7-8 and J usage is TRBJ2-1, with unresolved D. Germline CDR1 is SGHVS and CDR2 is FQNEAQ. V was clipped by 3 bases and J by 5 bases, with 2 bases between them. The CDR3 has 11 amino acids. This chain's CDR3 is CASSLNNEQFF. For the CDR3, the DNA is TGTGCCAGCAGCTTGAACAATGAGCAGTTCTTC.

This sequence joins TRBV4-1 and TRBJ2-7; D unresolved. V was cut by 0 bases and J by 1 base, with 13 bases left in between. Germline CDR1 and CDR2: MGHRA and YSYEKL. The CDR3 sequence is 16 residues long. Here the CDR3 DNA reads TGCGCCAGCAGCCAAGAACTCGGCAGCGCTTCCTACGAGCAGTACTTC. Protein sequence: CASSQELGSASYEQYF.

The rearrangement links TRBV6-1 to TRBJ2-7; D unclear. This CDR3 is 13 amino acids long. The V and J ends lost 1 base and 3 bases respectively, with 7 bases between them. CDR1 and CDR2 (germline): MNHNS, SASEGT. The CDR3 sequence is CASSEEIIYEQYF. CDR3 DNA: TGTGCCAGCAGTGAAGAGATTATCTACGAGCAGTACTTC.

The CDR3 DNA follows: TGTGCCTGGGGGACGGGACAGGGCCCTAATGAAAAACTGTTTTTT. Translating gives CAWGTGQGPNEKLFF. The chain employs TRBV30 and TRBJ1-4; TRBD1 matches at 9 bases. The CDR3 has 15 residues. V lost 5 bases to trimming and J lost 3 bases; unmatched junction nucleotides: 7. Germline CDR1 is GTSNPN and CDR2 is SVGIG (reference sequence).

The J gene is TRBJ1-1, the V gene TRBV29-1, with TRBD1 as a possible D gene (6 bases). The CDR3 extends over 11 amino acids. The germline V and J ends were trimmed by 4 bases and 5 bases, with 8 bases remaining between them. Germline lookup yields CDR1 SQVTM and CDR2 ANQGSEA. CDR3 coding DNA: TGCAGCGTTGGAAGGGGGACTGAAGCTTTCTTT. Its protein product is CSVGRGTEAFF.

This clone showed up just a few times. The chain joins TRBV5-8 to TRBJ1-1; no definite D call. The CDR3 spans 12 residues. The V gene lost 0 bases and the J gene lost 4 bases, with 4 bases spanning the gap. The germline CDR1 and CDR2 sequences are SGHTS and YDEGEE. CDR3 nucleotide sequence: TGTGCCAGCAGCTTGGTAGCCACTGAAGCTTTCTTT. This sequence encodes CASSLVATEAFF.

CDR3 nucleotides: TGTGCCAGCAGCCAAGGGACTAGCGGCTACGAGCAGTACTTC. It specifies CASSQGTSGYEQYF. The genes are TRBV7-6 and TRBJ2-7; TRBD2 agrees at 11 bases. The CDR3 totals 14 residues. Trimming removed 5 bases from V and 3 bases from J; junction bases left unmatched: 3. The germline V gene encodes CDR1 SGHVS and CDR2 FNYEAQ. The whole variable domain, remainder taken from reference TRBV7-6 and TRBJ2-7, is GAGVSQSPRYKVTKRGQDVALRCDPISGHVSLYWYRQALGQGPEFLTYFNYEAQQDKSGLPNDRFSAERPEGSISTLTIQRTEQRDSAMYRCASSQGTSGYEQYFGPGTRLTVT.

This sequence joins TRBV7-9 and TRBJ1-2; tentative D call: TRBD1 (6 bases). V gave up 4 bases and J gave up 4 bases, with 10 bases separating them. Per germline, CDR1 SEHNR and CDR2 FQNEAQ (reference sequence). This CDR3 has 13 residues. The CDR3 region has the DNA TGTGCCAGCAGCTCGTACAGGGCCTATGGCTACACCTTC. It translates to CASSSYRAYGYTF.

In nucleotides, the CDR3 is TGTGCCTGGAGACGGGTGGCTCGGGAGACCCAGTACTTC. This codes for CAWRRVARETQYF. This chain connects TRBV30 to TRBJ2-5; D is undetermined. The CDR3 spans 13 residues. Trimming pared 3 bases from V and 5 bases from J, leaving 13 bases between. Germline values: CDR1 GTSNPN, CDR2 SVGIG (reference sequence). The complete variable domain, with remaining parts taken from reference TRBV30 and TRBJ2-5, reads SQTIHQWPATLVQPVGSPLSLECTVEGTSNPNLYWYRQAAGRGLQLLFYSVGIGQISSEVPQNLSASRPQDRQFILSSKKLLLSDSGFYLCAWRRVARETQYFGPGTRLLVL.

The table lists this clone with a few counts. The chain couples TRBV6-4 to TRBJ2-6; the D gene is possibly TRBD1 (6 bases). The CDR3 sequence is 16 residues long. V lost 6 bases and J lost 0, with 12 bases in between. Germline V gene data show CDR1 as MRHNA and CDR2 as SNTAGT. The CDR3 nucleotides read TGTGCCAGCAGCCCGGGACAACTCTCTGGGGCCAACGTCCTGACTTTC. Translation: CASSPGQLSGANVLTF.

A note on this clone: Germline and junction disagree at one end, which may indicate a read error. This CDR3 is also generated by other DNA sequences in the sample. The chain uses TRBV18 and TRBJ2-7; 9 bases match TRBD2. The CDR3 has 15 residues. Germline V gene lookup returns CDR1 KGHSH and CDR2 LQKENI. The CDR3 coding sequence is TGCGCCAGCTCAAAGAGTAGCGGGAGCGAGAACGAGCAGTACTTC. Its translation: CASSKSSGSENEQYF.

This clone is a singleton in its sample. The genes are TRBV9 and TRBJ2-7; 10 bases fit TRBD2. This CDR3 is built from 15 residues. Per germline, CDR1 SGDLS and CDR2 YYNGEE. V lost 3 bases and J lost 3; bases outside the gene matches: 6. The CDR3 DNA reads TGTGCCAGCAGCGGATCTAGCGGGAGCATCTACGAGCAGTACTTC. It translates to CASSGSSGSIYEQYF.

This clone occurred a few times. The CDR3 is CASSEETGTGGGGGYTF. The CDR3 region has the DNA TGTGCCAGCAGTGAAGAAACCGGGACAGGGGGCGGAGGTGGCTACACCTTC. The V call is TRBV6-1, the J call TRBJ1-2; 12 bases fit TRBD1. The CDR3 has 17 amino acids. Trimming at V came to 1 base and at J to 7 bases, leaving 10 bases not matched to a gene. The germline V gene encodes CDR1 MNHNS and CDR2 SASEGT.

This clone was seen many times. The genes are TRBV28 and TRBJ2-7; maybe TRBD1 (6 bases). V dropped 2 bases and J dropped 2 bases, with 10 bases sitting between them. CDR1 and CDR2 (germline): MDHEN, SYDVKM. The CDR3 extends over 14 amino acids. The CDR3: CASSLGGLTYEQYF. The CDR3 nucleotides are TGTGCCAGCAGTTTAGGGGGCCTGACCTACGAGCAGTACTTC.